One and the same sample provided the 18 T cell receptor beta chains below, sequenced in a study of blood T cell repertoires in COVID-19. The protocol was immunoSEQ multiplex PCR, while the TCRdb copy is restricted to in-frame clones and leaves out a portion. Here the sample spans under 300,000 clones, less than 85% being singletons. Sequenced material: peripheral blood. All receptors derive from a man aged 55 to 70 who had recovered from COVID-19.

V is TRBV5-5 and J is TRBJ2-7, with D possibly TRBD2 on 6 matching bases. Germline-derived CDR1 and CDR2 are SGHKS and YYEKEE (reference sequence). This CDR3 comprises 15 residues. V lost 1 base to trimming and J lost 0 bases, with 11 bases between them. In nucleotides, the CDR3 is TGTGCCAGCAGCTTGCGGGCGGGGAGCTCCTACGAGCAGTACTTC. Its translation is CASSLRAGSSYEQYF.

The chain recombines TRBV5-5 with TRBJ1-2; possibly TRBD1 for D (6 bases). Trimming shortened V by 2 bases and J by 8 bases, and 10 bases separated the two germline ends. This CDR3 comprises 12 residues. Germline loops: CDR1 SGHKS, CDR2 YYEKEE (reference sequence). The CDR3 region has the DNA TGTGCCAGCAGCTTCAACAGGGAAGGCTACACCTTC. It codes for CASSFNREGYTF. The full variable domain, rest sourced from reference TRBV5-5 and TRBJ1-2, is DAGVTQSPTHLIKTRGQQVTLRCSPISGHKSVSWYQQVLGQGPQFIFQYYEKEERGRGNFPDRFSARQFPNYSSELNVNALLLGDSALYLCASSFNREGYTFGSGTRLTVV.

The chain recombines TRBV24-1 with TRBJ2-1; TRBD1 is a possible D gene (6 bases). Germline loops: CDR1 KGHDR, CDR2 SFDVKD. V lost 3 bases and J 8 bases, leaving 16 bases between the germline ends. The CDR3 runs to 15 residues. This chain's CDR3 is CATSDAREGVYEQFF. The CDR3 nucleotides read TGTGCCACCAGTGATGCCCGAGAGGGGGTCTATGAGCAGTTCTTC.

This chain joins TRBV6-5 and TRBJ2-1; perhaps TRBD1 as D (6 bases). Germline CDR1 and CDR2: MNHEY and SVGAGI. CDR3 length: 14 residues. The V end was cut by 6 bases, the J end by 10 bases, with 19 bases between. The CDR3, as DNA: TGTGCCAGCAGCGGGCCGGGACATCCGGGGGAGCAGTTCTTC. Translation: CASSGPGHPGEQFF.

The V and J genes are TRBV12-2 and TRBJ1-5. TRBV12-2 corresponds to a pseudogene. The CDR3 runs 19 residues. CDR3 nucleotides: TGTGCAAGTCGCTTAGCGGAGAGCCCGTCCTTTTATTGCAATCAGCCCCAGCATTTT. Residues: CASRLAESPSFYCNQPQHF.

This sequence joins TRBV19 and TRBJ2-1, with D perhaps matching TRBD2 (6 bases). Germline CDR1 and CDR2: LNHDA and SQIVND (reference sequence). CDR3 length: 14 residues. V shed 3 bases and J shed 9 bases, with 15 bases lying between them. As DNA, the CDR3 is TGTGCCAGTAGTATTGGGGAGCGCGGGGTTGAGCAGTTCTTC. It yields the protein CASSIGERGVEQFF.

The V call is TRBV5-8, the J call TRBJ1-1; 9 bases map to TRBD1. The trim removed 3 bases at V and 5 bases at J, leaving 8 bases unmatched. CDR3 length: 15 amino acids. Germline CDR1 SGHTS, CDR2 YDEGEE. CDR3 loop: CASSSPGQGRTEAFF. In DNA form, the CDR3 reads TGTGCCAGCAGCTCGCCCGGACAGGGGAGGACTGAAGCTTTCTTT. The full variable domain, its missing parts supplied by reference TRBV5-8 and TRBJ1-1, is EAGVTQSPTHLIKTRGQQATLRCSPISGHTSVYWYQQALGLGLQFLLWYDEGEERNRGNFPPRFSGRQFPNYSSELNVNALELEDSALYLCASSSPGQGRTEAFFGQGTRLTVV.

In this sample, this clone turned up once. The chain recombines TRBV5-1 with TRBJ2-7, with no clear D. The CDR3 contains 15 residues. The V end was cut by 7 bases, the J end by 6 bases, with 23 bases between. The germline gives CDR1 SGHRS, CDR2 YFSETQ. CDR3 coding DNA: TGCGCCAGCCTCCCTAGGTCGATCCGGATAGTCGAGCAGTACTTC. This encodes CASLPRSIRIVEQYF.

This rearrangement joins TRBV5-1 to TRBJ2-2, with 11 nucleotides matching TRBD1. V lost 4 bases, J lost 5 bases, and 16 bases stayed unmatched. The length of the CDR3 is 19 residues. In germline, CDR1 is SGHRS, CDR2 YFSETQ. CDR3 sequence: CASSLIPWTGGLRTGELFF. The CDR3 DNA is TGCGCCAGCAGCCTCATACCGTGGACAGGGGGCCTGAGGACCGGGGAGCTGTTTTTT.

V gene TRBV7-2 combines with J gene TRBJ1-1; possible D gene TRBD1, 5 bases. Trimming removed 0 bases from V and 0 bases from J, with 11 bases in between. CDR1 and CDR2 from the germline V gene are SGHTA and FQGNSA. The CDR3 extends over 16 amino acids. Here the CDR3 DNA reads TGTGCCAGCAGCTTAGCCTCATCAGGGATGAACACTGAAGCTTTCTTT. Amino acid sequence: CASSLASSGMNTEAFF.

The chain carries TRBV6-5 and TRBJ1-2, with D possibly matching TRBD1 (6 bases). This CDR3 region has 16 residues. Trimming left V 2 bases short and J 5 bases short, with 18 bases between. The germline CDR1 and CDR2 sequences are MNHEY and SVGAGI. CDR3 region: CASSYPGQQAPYGYTF. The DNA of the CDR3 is TGTGCCAGCAGTTACCCTGGACAGCAAGCACCTTATGGCTACACCTTC.

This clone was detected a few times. In DNA, the CDR3 is TGTGCCAGCAGCCCGCAGGGGTCCTATGGCTACACCTTC. It is translated as CASSPQGSYGYTF. The chain uses TRBV7-2 and TRBJ1-2; maybe TRBD1 (6 bases). The CDR3 has 13 amino acids. Trimming stripped 5 bases from V and 4 bases from J, with 11 bases between. CDR1 is SGHTA and CDR2 is FQGNSA in the germline V gene.

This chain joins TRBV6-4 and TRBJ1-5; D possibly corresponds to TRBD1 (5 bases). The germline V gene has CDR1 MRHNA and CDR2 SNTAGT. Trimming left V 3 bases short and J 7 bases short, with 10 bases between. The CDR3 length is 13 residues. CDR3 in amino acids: CASSEQAGQPQHF. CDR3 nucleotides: TGTGCCAGCAGTGAACAGGCCGGCCAGCCCCAGCATTTT.

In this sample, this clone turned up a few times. CDR3 DNA: TGTGCCAGCTCACCCTCTATCGGGACAGGGGAGTACGAGCAGTACTTC. Its protein is CASSPSIGTGEYEQYF. The chain employs TRBV18 and TRBJ2-7; 10 positions match TRBD1. V was pared by 3 bases and J by 4 bases, with 9 bases of the junction left unmatched. Germline loops: CDR1 KGHSH, CDR2 LQKENI. The CDR3 totals 16 residues. Filled out from reference TRBV18 and TRBJ2-7, the complete variable domain reads NAGVMQNPRHLVRRRGQEARLRCSPMKGHSHVYWYRQLPEEGLKFMVYLQKENIIDESGMPKERFSAEFPKEGPSILRIQQVVRGDSAAYFCASSPSIGTGEYEQYFGPGTRLTVT.

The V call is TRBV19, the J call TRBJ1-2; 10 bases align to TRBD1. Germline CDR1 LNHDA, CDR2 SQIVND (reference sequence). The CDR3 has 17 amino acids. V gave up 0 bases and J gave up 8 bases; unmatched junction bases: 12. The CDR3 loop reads CASSIDAPDRGLWGYTF. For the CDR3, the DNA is TGTGCCAGTAGTATAGATGCCCCCGACAGGGGGCTTTGGGGCTACACCTTC.

The CDR3 region is CASSRRLAGVSSYEQYF. CDR3 DNA sequence: TGTGCCAGCAGTCGGAGACTAGCGGGAGTCTCGTCCTACGAGCAGTACTTC. The V call is TRBV2, the J call TRBJ2-7, with 12 bases aligning to TRBD2. With 5 bases clipped from V and 1 base from J, the junction kept 9 bases outside the gene matches. Looked up from germline, CDR1 is SNHLY and CDR2 is FYNNEI. This CDR3 is 17 amino acids long.

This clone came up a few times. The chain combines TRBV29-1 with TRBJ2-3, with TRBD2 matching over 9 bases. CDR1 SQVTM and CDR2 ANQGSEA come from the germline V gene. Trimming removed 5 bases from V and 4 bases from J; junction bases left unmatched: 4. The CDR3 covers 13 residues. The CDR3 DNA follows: TGCAGCGTTCGCGGGAGGGCCGCAGATACGCAGTATTTT. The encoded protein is CSVRGRAADTQYF.

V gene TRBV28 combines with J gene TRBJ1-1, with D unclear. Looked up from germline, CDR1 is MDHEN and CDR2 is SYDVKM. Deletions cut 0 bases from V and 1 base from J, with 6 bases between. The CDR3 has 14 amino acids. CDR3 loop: CASSLWRGNTEAFF. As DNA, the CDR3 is TGTGCCAGCAGTTTATGGCGGGGGAACACTGAAGCTTTCTTT.